The 9 T cell receptor beta chains reported below all come from one sample, sequenced in a study of vaccination and CD4 T cells after COVID-19. Sequencing of the DNA from cultured CD4+ T cells was carried out with the Oncomine TCR Beta short-read assay. A single record per CDR3 protein comes from TCRdb applying MiXCR to the PCR reads. The data contain 6,000 to 8,500 distinct CDR3 sequences, 45% to 55% of them singletons. Their target antigens are unknown. Indicated treatment: approximately nine-day PBMC culture with coronavirus spike peptide pools or control peptides (ViraFEST assay). Sequencing used CD4+ T cells from blood, cultured in vitro. The source is a human donor who had recovered from COVID-19.

This clonotype was observed a handful of times. The gene calls are TRBV20-1 and TRBJ1-5; TRBD1 might be the D (6 bases). Per the germline V gene, CDR1 is DFQATT and CDR2 is SNEGSKA (reference sequence). The ends were cut back, 0 bases at V and 4 bases at J, with 10 bases in the middle. The CDR3 totals 14 residues. This chain's CDR3 is CSARDPRGNQPQHF. The CDR3 coding sequence is TGCAGTGCTAGAGATCCCAGGGGAAATCAGCCCCAGCATTTT.

This clonotype has only a few counts. The genes are TRBV24-1 and TRBJ2-3; D gene ambiguous. This CDR3 contains 13 residues. Germline-derived CDR1 and CDR2 are KGHDR and SFDVKD. V lost 4 bases and J lost 9, with 13 bases in between. The CDR3 DNA reads as TGTGCCACCAGTGACGGCTCCCTAGGGACGCAGTATTTT. This encodes CATSDGSLGTQYF.

This chain connects TRBV18 to TRBJ1-1, with D perhaps TRBD1 (5 bases). This CDR3 spans 16 amino acids. Germline lookup yields CDR1 KGHSH and CDR2 LQKENI. V was shortened by 1 base and J by 0 bases, with 12 bases between the two germline ends. The CDR3 loop is CASSPRWEGVNTEAFF. The CDR3 nucleotides are TGTGCCAGCTCACCACGTTGGGAAGGGGTGAACACTGAAGCTTTCTTT.

This rearrangement joins TRBV7-2 to TRBJ1-2; TRBD1 is a possible D gene (5 bases). CDR3 length: 15 amino acids. CDR1 SGHTA and CDR2 FQGNSA come from the germline V gene. V was trimmed by 0 bases and J by 6 bases, leaving 14 bases between them. The CDR3 DNA sequence: TGTGCCAGCAGCTTAGCGATGGGGACCCCAGATGGCTACACCTTC. Protein sequence: CASSLAMGTPDGYTF.

As concerns this clonotype: The junction differs from germline at one of its ends, possibly a read error. This chain uses TRBV24-1 with TRBJ1-5, with D perhaps TRBD1 (5 bases). The CDR3 extends over 16 amino acids. The germline V gene encodes CDR1 KGHDR and CDR2 SFDVKD. CDR3 protein: CATFENRFYGETAPAF. CDR3 coding DNA: TGTGCCACCTTCGAGAACAGGTTTTACGGGGAGACAGCCCCAGCATTT.

This clonotype was observed a few times. The chain has TRBV20-1 and TRBJ2-3, with 7 positions matching TRBD2. V was clipped by 3 bases and J by 0 bases; unmatched bases: 3. This CDR3 spans 14 amino acids. Germline CDR1 and CDR2: DFQATT and SNEGSKA (reference sequence). The CDR3 region has the DNA TGCAGTGCTAGCGGGCGGGGGAGCACAGATACGCAGTATTTT. This sequence encodes CSASGRGSTDTQYF.

The chain joins TRBV2 to TRBJ1-1, with TRBD1 identical over 9 bases. J was trimmed by 6 bases and V by 5 bases; bases with no gene match: 7. The CDR3 length is 14 residues. In germline, CDR1 is SNHLY, CDR2 FYNNEI. CDR3 bases: TGTGCCAGCAGTCCGACAGGGGGACTTCCTGAAGCTTTCTTT. Encoded protein: CASSPTGGLPEAFF.

The chain joins TRBV20-1 to TRBJ2-5; 16 nucleotides align to TRBD2. The CDR3 has 18 amino acids. Per the germline V gene, CDR1 is DFQATT and CDR2 is SNEGSKA (reference sequence). V was clipped by 1 base and J by 1 base; unmatched bases: 6. The chain's CDR3 is CSARGGLAGGGIQETQYF. The CDR3 DNA is TGCAGTGCTAGAGGGGGACTAGCGGGAGGGGGAATCCAAGAGACCCAGTACTTC.

This chain uses TRBV7-2 with TRBJ2-3; 11 bases are a match to TRBD2. Germline values: CDR1 SGHTA, CDR2 FQGNSA. The CDR3 loop spans 15 amino acids. V trimming: 5 bases; J trimming: 6 bases; junction bases outside the gene matches: 7. The DNA for the CDR3 is TGTGCCAGCAGCCTACAAGTAGCGGGAGGGGATACGCAGTATTTT. Amino acids: CASSLQVAGGDTQYF.